This T cell receptor (beta chain) was recovered during a study of monozygotic twins with inflammatory bowel disease. Blood samples of about 2.5 ml were drawn from every donor. Per-sample cDNA came from eight separate reactions. Each of TCRalpha and TCRbeta cDNA went through two nested PCRs, lasting about 16 and 10 cycles. TCRdb re-called the 5' RACE reads and gives one entry per CDR3 protein, without DNA. The table lists roughly 200,000 distinct CDR3 sequences. Germline V gene data show CDR1 as WSHSY and CDR2 as SAAADI. This CDR3 comprises 17 residues. Sequencing was done on a sample of blood. The receptor was derived from a human donor with ulcerative colitis or Crohn's disease, or a healthy co-twin of an affected twin (not recorded which). The J gene is TRBJ1-1, the V gene TRBV10-2; absent DNA, TCRdb's TRBD1 call cannot be checked. CDR3 in amino acids: CASSESRLTGINTEAFF.